These 25 T cell receptor beta chains came from one sample sequenced in a study of cytomegalovirus exposure and HLA in healthy donors. PCR was performed using 60 Vbeta and 13 Jbeta primers. Repertoires were generated with immunoSEQ multiplex PCR, while TCRdb's copy carries only in-frame clones and drops some. The sample holds about 150,000 clones, over 65% seen once. Material for sequencing was PBMCs. The receptor set was obtained from a female donor in good health and CMV-seropositive.

This chain uses TRBV5-1 with TRBJ2-3; TRBD2 matches 11 bases. V lost 4 bases to trimming and J lost 3 bases; unmatched junction nucleotides: 10. Germline-derived CDR1 and CDR2 are SGHRS and YFSETQ. There are 17 residues in the CDR3. The CDR3 protein is CASSPLAGAAGTDTQYF. DNA for the CDR3: TGCGCCAGCAGCCCACTAGCGGGAGCCGCCGGTACAGATACGCAGTATTTT.

The chain combines TRBV6-1 with TRBJ2-1, with TRBD1 matching 8 bases. This CDR3 has 15 residues. CDR1 MNHNS and CDR2 SASEGT come from the germline V gene. Germline trimming cut 7 bases from V and 5 bases from J; bases unmatched to any gene: 10. This chain's CDR3 is CASNAGGVFDNEQFF. CDR3 DNA sequence: TGTGCCAGCAACGCAGGGGGCGTATTTGACAATGAGCAGTTCTTC.

The chain's CDR3 is CASTPPSPGSTDTQYF. CDR3 bases: TGTGCCAGCACCCCCCCCTCTCCGGGGAGCACAGATACGCAGTATTTT. The V gene is TRBV27, the J gene TRBJ2-3, with TRBD2 as a possible D gene (5 bases). The CDR3 is 16 residues long. Looked up from germline, CDR1 is MNHEY and CDR2 is SMNVEV (reference sequence). Trimming took off 7 bases at V and 0 bases at J, with 17 bases between the two ends.

This chain joins TRBV6-4 and TRBJ1-4, with D unclear. Germline values: CDR1 MRHNA, CDR2 SNTAGT. This CDR3 contains 14 residues. Deletions cut 7 bases from V and 8 bases from J, with 17 bases between. CDR3 sequence reads: CASNRTGSSEKLFF. The CDR3 DNA is TGTGCCAGCAACCGGACCGGGAGTTCCGAAAAACTGTTTTTT.

This clone was found a few times. The chain links TRBV5-1 to TRBJ1-1; D uncertain. The V and J ends lost 2 bases and 4 bases respectively, with 18 bases between them. Germline V gene sequence: CDR1 SGHRS, CDR2 YFSETQ. This CDR3 comprises 16 residues. The chain's CDR3 is CASSLSENRGGTEAFF. The CDR3, as DNA: TGCGCCAGCAGCTTAAGCGAAAACCGAGGTGGCACTGAAGCTTTCTTT.

This clone came up once. This chain connects TRBV6-5 to TRBJ1-6; possibly TRBD1 for D (5 bases). V lost 0 bases and J 16 bases, leaving 10 bases between the germline ends. From germline, CDR1 is MNHEY and CDR2 SVGAGI. The CDR3 totals 12 residues. The CDR3 protein is CASSYSRGTLHF. The DNA for the CDR3 is TGTGCCAGCAGTTACTCAAGGGGAACACTCCACTTT.

This clone has just one count. The chain carries TRBV28 and TRBJ1-2; 9 positions match TRBD1. Germline-derived CDR1 and CDR2 are MDHEN and SYDVKM. This CDR3 is built from 17 residues. V shed 5 bases, J shed 1 base, and the junction held 11 bases outside the gene matches. The CDR3 loop is CASSNPGQGHINYGYTF. CDR3 in DNA: TGTGCCAGCAGTAACCCGGGACAGGGCCATATTAACTATGGCTACACCTTC.

The chain joins TRBV4-1 to TRBJ2-3; TRBD2 matches at 7 bases. The CDR3 extends over 16 amino acids. J was trimmed by 4 bases and V by 1 base; bases with no gene match: 8. Germline V gene sequence: CDR1 MGHRA, CDR2 YSYEKL. The CDR3 is CASSQVGREKSDTQYF. The CDR3 DNA reads TGCGCCAGCAGCCAAGTCGGGCGGGAGAAGTCAGATACGCAGTATTTT.

This clone was counted a few times. This chain joins TRBV9 and TRBJ1-4; TRBD1 might be the D (6 bases). This CDR3 is built from 15 residues. CDR1 is SGDLS, CDR2 YYNGEE, per germline. Trimming left V 0 bases short and J 3 bases short, with 9 bases between. This CDR3 is CASSVGGQPNEKLFF. CDR3 sequence (DNA): TGTGCCAGCAGCGTAGGAGGACAGCCTAATGAAAAACTGTTTTTT.

The rearrangement joins TRBV5-1 to TRBJ1-1; D gene ambiguous. Between the trimmed V and J ends, which lost 4 bases and 0 bases, there was a span of 7 bases. This CDR3 spans 13 amino acids. The germline V gene encodes CDR1 SGHRS and CDR2 YFSETQ. The CDR3 nucleotides read TGCGCCAGCAGCCCCCTTTTGAACACTGAAGCTTTCTTT. Translating it yields CASSPLLNTEAFF. Combining the CDR3 with reference TRBV5-1 and TRBJ1-1 gives the whole variable domain KAGVTQTPRYLIKTRGQQVTLSCSPISGHRSVSWYQQTPGQGLQFLFEYFSETQRNKGNFPGRFSGRQFSNSRSEMNVSTLELGDSALYLCASSPLLNTEAFFGQGTRLTVV.

The sample holds a few counts of this clone. V is TRBV10-3 and J is TRBJ2-7; possibly TRBD1 for D (6 bases). Germline V gives CDR1 ENHRY, CDR2 SYGVKD. CDR3 length: 14 residues. Between the trimmed V and J ends, which lost 2 bases and 5 bases, there was a span of 13 bases. The CDR3 sequence: CAISEPLQGHEQYF. CDR3 DNA sequence: TGTGCCATCAGTGAGCCACTACAGGGCCACGAGCAGTACTTC.

The chain employs TRBV5-1 and TRBJ2-3; 8 positions match TRBD2. V trimming: 4 bases; J trimming: 5 bases; junction bases outside the gene matches: 9. The length of the CDR3 is 15 residues. The V gene's germline CDR1 is SGHRS and CDR2 YFSETQ. CDR3 region: CASSKEAGVVDTQYF. The CDR3 nucleotides read TGCGCCAGCAGCAAGGAAGCGGGAGTGGTAGATACGCAGTATTTT.

The chain is built from TRBV7-2 and TRBJ2-5, with 9 bases lining up with TRBD1. Germline-derived CDR1 and CDR2 are SGHTA and FQGNSA. V lost 0 bases and J lost 5; bases outside the gene matches: 4. The CDR3 is 15 residues long. This CDR3 is CASSLAGQGGETQYF. The CDR3 coding sequence is TGTGCCAGCAGCTTAGCGGGACAGGGTGGGGAGACCCAGTACTTC.

In its sample, this clone was seen once. The chain couples TRBV4-1 to TRBJ1-1, with TRBD1 as a possible D gene (6 bases). V lost 6 bases, J lost 3 bases, and 14 bases lay in between. CDR1 is MGHRA and CDR2 is YSYEKL in the germline V gene. This CDR3 contains 14 residues. For the CDR3, the DNA is TGCGCCAGCAGGCTGACAGGAAGTCACACTGAAGCTTTCTTT. Protein: CASRLTGSHTEAFF.

This clone showed up just a few times. This chain connects TRBV7-2 to TRBJ2-3; 8 positions agree with TRBD2. Unmatched junction bases numbered 5, after V lost 2 bases and J lost 4 bases. The CDR3 has 15 residues. Germline V gives CDR1 SGHTA, CDR2 FQGNSA. CDR3 in amino acids: CASSLREGRSDTQYF. The CDR3 region has the DNA TGTGCCAGCAGCTTACGGGAGGGCCGCTCAGATACGCAGTATTTT.

The rearrangement joins TRBV30 to TRBJ2-7, with 10 bases fitting TRBD2. The CDR3 sequence is 18 residues long. With V trimmed by 0 bases and J by 2 bases, 13 bases remained unmatched. Germline CDR1 reads GTSNPN; CDR2 reads SVGIG (reference sequence). Written as DNA, the CDR3 is TGTGCCTGGAGTGTACGAGCTAGCGGGAGAGGGGGGGCCTACGAGCAGTACTTC. Encoded protein: CAWSVRASGRGGAYEQYF.

The V call is TRBV10-3, the J call TRBJ2-7; D is possibly TRBD1 (6 bases). CDR1 and CDR2 (germline): ENHRY, SYGVKD. The CDR3 is made up of 15 amino acids. V was trimmed by 4 bases and J by 1 base, leaving 14 bases between them. The CDR3 loop reads CAISGSTGSSYEQYF. CDR3 in DNA: TGTGCCATCAGTGGTTCTACAGGGTCATCCTACGAGCAGTACTTC.

The chain employs TRBV5-3 and TRBJ2-5; no reliable D call. TRBV5-3 has ORF status, its function being uncertain. V lost 5 bases and J lost 6, with 14 bases in between. CDR3 length equals 13 residues. CDR3 bases: TGTGCCAGAAGTTCCTTCCCCGTTAAGACCCAGTACTTC. Translated: CARSSFPVKTQYF.

The rearrangement joins TRBV25-1 to TRBJ2-3; the match to TRBD1 covers 9 bases. V was clipped by 6 bases and J by 4 bases; unmatched bases: 5. Germline CDR1 reads MGHDK; CDR2 reads SYGVNS. The CDR3 consists of 14 residues. In DNA form, the CDR3 reads TGTGCCAGCAGGACGGGACAGGGCGCAGATACGCAGTATTTT. This translates into CASRTGQGADTQYF.

In DNA form, the CDR3 reads TGTGCCAGCAGCCGGGATGTACTGGGGGAGCTGTTTTTT. It encodes CASSRDVLGELFF. The chain uses TRBV7-2 and TRBJ2-2; D perhaps matches TRBD2 (5 bases). V dropped 5 bases and J dropped 8 bases, with 12 bases sitting between them. This CDR3 spans 13 amino acids. Germline V gene sequence: CDR1 SGHTA, CDR2 FQGNSA. The full variable domain, with the rest looked up from reference TRBV7-2 and TRBJ2-2, is GAGVSQSPSNKVTEKGKDVELRCDPISGHTALYWYRQSLGQGLEFLIYFQGNSAPDKSGLPSDRFSAERTGGSVSTLTIQRTQQEDSAVYLCASSRDVLGELFFGEGSRLTVL.

This sequence joins TRBV27 and TRBJ1-1, with D uncertain. V was trimmed by 7 bases and J by 2 bases, leaving 11 bases between them. The germline V gene has CDR1 MNHEY and CDR2 SMNVEV (reference sequence). This CDR3 has 13 residues. The CDR3 region has the DNA TGTGCCAGCATTTCAGGCGTAAACACTGAAGCTTTCTTT. This codes for CASISGVNTEAFF.

This clone was counted a few times. The V gene is TRBV6-1, the J gene TRBJ1-5; D is unclear. This CDR3 spans 17 amino acids. Deletions cut 4 bases from V and 2 bases from J, with 18 bases between. Germline-derived CDR1 and CDR2 are MNHNS and SASEGT. For the CDR3, the DNA is TGTGCCAGCAGTGCTCTCATCGTCTTTGGAGGCAATCAGCCCCAGCATTTT. It yields the protein CASSALIVFGGNQPQHF.

In its sample, this clone was seen once. The same CDR3 is also encoded by other DNA sequences in this sample. The chain combines TRBV6-4 with TRBJ1-1, with D possibly being TRBD1 (5 bases). This CDR3 region has 13 residues. Trimming removed 0 bases from V and 4 bases from J, with 6 bases in between. Germline V lookup: CDR1 MRHNA, CDR2 SNTAGT. The CDR3 protein is CASSDSRGTEAFF. The CDR3 DNA follows: TGTGCCAGCAGTGACTCTAGGGGCACTGAAGCTTTCTTT.

The J gene is TRBJ2-7, the V gene TRBV9; TRBD1 might be the D (5 bases). Between the trimmed V and J ends, which lost 0 bases and 3 bases, there was a span of 13 bases. The CDR3 is 15 residues long. Germline V gene data show CDR1 as SGDLS and CDR2 as YYNGEE. The CDR3, as DNA: TGTGCCAGCAGCGTAGCGGCAGGGCTGCACTACGAGCAGTACTTC. This sequence encodes CASSVAAGLHYEQYF.

The rearrangement links TRBV28 to TRBJ2-5, with D maybe TRBD2 (5 bases). The V and J ends lost 4 bases and 1 base respectively, with 13 bases between them. The CDR3 loop spans 15 amino acids. The germline gives CDR1 MDHEN, CDR2 SYDVKM. The chain's CDR3 is CASSSPGRGQETQYF. For the CDR3, the DNA is TGTGCCAGCAGTTCCCCCGGACGGGGCCAAGAGACCCAGTACTTC.